These T cell receptor beta chains were read from a single sample in a study of identifying expanded T cells in peripheral blood. Method: immunoSEQ multiplex PCR; TCRdb's copy keeps in-frame clones and lacks some. The data show 100,000 to 150,000 clones, about 88% seen once. The material sequenced was blood. Receptor source: a person aged 18-70 years in good health. Each CDR3 is given with its conserved first and last residue.

v_call cdr3_aa
TRBV2 CASIRGILLDYTF
TRBV7-2 CASSQPVTPRLAGGNEQFF
TRBV5-1 CASSNRDYEQYF
TRBV5-6 CASSLGRVGEQFF
TRBV7-8 CASSLQGASGNTIYF
TRBV6-6 CASSYRSGGHYEQYF
TRBV6-5 CASSYGGIDTEAFF
TRBV5-1 CASSRGTEQETQYF
TRBV19 CASSPRTGPTNEKLFF
TRBV5-4 CASSSSASGSHRGETQYF
TRBV7-3 CASSLYASNYGYTF
TRBV29-1 CSVASAEETQYF
TRBV4-3 CASSQDRERGNSPLHF
TRBV2 CASSLTVSNQPQHF